Listed here are 18 T cell receptor beta chains from one sample, sequenced in a study of T cells in Graves' hyperthyroidism and ophthalmopathy. Amplified TCR beta CDR3 regions came from RNA transcripts. The HTBI primer set drove a first-round RT-PCR of the TCR CDR3. Using its own MiXCR run on the multiplex PCR reads, TCRdb lists one record per CDR3 protein. The data show around 500,000 distinct CDR3 sequences, around 13% seen once. Specimen: blood. These receptors all come from a woman between 40 and 55 years old with Graves' hyperthyroidism.

The V call is TRBV5-1, the J call TRBJ2-1; 8 positions agree with TRBD2. The CDR3 contains 17 residues. Trimming at V came to 4 bases and at J to 7 bases, leaving 16 bases not matched to a gene. Germline values: CDR1 SGHRS, CDR2 YFSETQ. This CDR3 is CASSPRLSGRLDNEQFF. In DNA, the CDR3 is TGCGCCAGCAGCCCTCGTTTGAGCGGGAGATTAGATAATGAGCAGTTCTTC.

The rearrangement joins TRBV6-1 to TRBJ2-7, with 7 bases aligning to TRBD2. With V trimmed by 7 bases and J by 0 bases, 9 bases remained unmatched. This CDR3 comprises 15 residues. Germline loops: CDR1 MNHNS, CDR2 SASEGT. Written as DNA, the CDR3 is TGTGCCAGCACTACAAGCGGGGCCCTCTCCTACGAGCAGTACTTC. It codes for CASTTSGALSYEQYF.

This clonotype was seen repeatedly, ten times or more. The chain uses TRBV5-1 and TRBJ2-5; unclear D gene. The CDR3 sequence is 14 residues long. With 3 bases removed from V and 5 bases from J, the gap between germline ends came to 14 bases. Per the germline V gene, CDR1 is SGHRS and CDR2 is YFSETQ. DNA for the CDR3: TGCGCCAGCAGCTCCCGTATCTCCTCGGAGACCCAGTACTTC. Translation: CASSSRISSETQYF.

This clonotype was seen a handful of times. The chain employs TRBV7-9 and TRBJ2-7, with 9 positions matching TRBD1. The CDR3 is 15 amino acids. The J segment lost 6 bases and the V segment lost 5 bases, leaving 11 bases of the junction unmatched. The germline V gene has CDR1 SEHNR and CDR2 FQNEAQ (reference sequence). The DNA of the CDR3 is TGTGCCAGCAGCCTTGGGGGGACAGGGTTTTCCGAGCAGTACTTC. It yields the protein CASSLGGTGFSEQYF.

This clonotype has at least ten counts. The chain has TRBV7-2 and TRBJ2-1; 12 bases are a match to TRBD2. V lost 5 bases and J lost 5; bases outside the gene matches: 10. This CDR3 spans 17 amino acids. Per the germline V gene, CDR1 is SGHTA and CDR2 is FQGNSA. CDR3 DNA: TGTGCCAGCAGCCGCCCCGGGAGACTAGCGGGGGACAATGAGCAGTTCTTC. Encoded protein: CASSRPGRLAGDNEQFF. Full variable domain (outside the CDR3, taken from reference TRBV7-2 and TRBJ2-1): GAGVSQSPSNKVTEKGKDVELRCDPISGHTALYWYRQSLGQGLEFLIYFQGNSAPDKSGLPSDRFSAERTGGSVSTLTIQRTQQEDSAVYLCASSRPGRLAGDNEQFFGPGTRLTVL.

In this sample, this clonotype turned up many times. The rearrangement links TRBV7-2 to TRBJ2-3, with D possibly being TRBD1 (6 bases). Germline CDR1 and CDR2: SGHTA and FQGNSA. This CDR3 region has 16 residues. V lost 5 bases and J lost 0, with 15 bases in between. The CDR3 region is CASSARRTASTDTQYF. For the CDR3, the DNA is TGTGCCAGCAGCGCCCGACGGACAGCTAGCACAGATACGCAGTATTTT.

This clonotype has just a few counts. This chain uses TRBV12-3 or TRBV12-4 with TRBJ2-1, with D unresolved. The CDR3 contains 12 residues. The V and J ends lost 3 bases and 5 bases respectively, with 5 bases between them. The CDR3 DNA reads as TGTGCCAGCAGTTTTGTACACAATGAGCAGTTCTTC. Residues: CASSFVHNEQFF.

Note on this clonotype: This sequence may be a read error, since a much larger clone differs from it by one base. The rearrangement uses TRBV18 and TRBJ2-1; D is ambiguous. Germline V CDR1 and CDR2: KGHSH, LQKENI. The CDR3 consists of 15 residues. CDR3 region: CASSPRANSYNEQLF. The DNA of the CDR3 is TGTGCCAGCTCACCCAGAGCTAACTCCTACAATGAGCAGCTCTTC.

At least ten counts were recorded for this clonotype. The chain links TRBV3-1 to TRBJ2-4; no clear D. The ends were cut back, 1 base at V and 0 bases at J, with 10 bases in the middle. In germline, CDR1 is LGHDT, CDR2 YNNKEL (reference sequence). The CDR3 contains 16 residues. The CDR3 region is CASSQALDQAKNIQYF. The CDR3 DNA sequence: TGTGCCAGCAGCCAAGCATTGGATCAAGCCAAAAACATTCAGTACTTC.

Many counts were recorded for this clonotype. The CDR3 bases are TGCGCCAGCAGCTTGGAAGCGGGGACCTACGAGCAGTACTTC. It encodes CASSLEAGTYEQYF. V and J are TRBV5-1 and TRBJ2-7; 7 nucleotides line up with TRBD2. The CDR3 has 14 residues. The V segment lost 0 bases and the J segment 2 bases; nucleotides outside the gene matches: 2. Germline values: CDR1 SGHRS, CDR2 YFSETQ.

This clonotype showed up just a few times. The rearrangement links TRBV12-3 or TRBV12-4 to TRBJ1-2; no clear D gene. The CDR3 consists of 12 residues. The V end was cut by 4 bases, the J end by 8 bases, with 11 bases between. CDR3 loop: CASSYGEFGYTF. The CDR3 nucleotides are TGTGCCAGCAGTTACGGTGAATTCGGCTACACCTTC.

This clonotype was seen repeatedly, ten times or more. The chain uses TRBV12-5 and TRBJ2-7; possible D gene TRBD2, 6 bases. The CDR3 is 15 residues long. Trimming removed 6 bases at V and 0 bases at J, with 15 bases between. Germline lookup yields CDR1 LGHNT and CDR2 FRNRAP. The CDR3 bases are TGTGCTAGTGGCGGCGGGGCGGCTAACTCCTACGAGCAGTACTTC. It specifies CASGGGAANSYEQYF. The entire variable domain, with the rest obtained from reference TRBV12-5 and TRBJ2-7, is as follows: DARVTQTPRHKVTEMGQEVTMRCQPILGHNTVFWYRQTMMQGLELLAYFRNRAPLDDSGMPKDRFSAEMPDATLATLKIQPSEPRDSAVYFCASGGGAANSYEQYFGPGTRLTVT.

This clonotype occurred many times. V and J are TRBV5-1 and TRBJ2-4; TRBD1 matches at 10 bases. With 3 bases clipped from V and 2 bases from J, the junction kept 5 bases outside the gene matches. This CDR3 has 16 residues. Germline-derived CDR1 and CDR2 are SGHRS and YFSETQ. CDR3 nucleotides: TGCGCCAGCAGCTACGGACAGGGGGGAACCAAAAACATTCAGTACTTC. Residues: CASSYGQGGTKNIQYF.

This clonotype has a count of ten or more. The V and J genes are TRBV30 and TRBJ2-3; no reliable D call. CDR1 is GTSNPN and CDR2 is SVGIG in the germline V gene (reference sequence). V lost 0 bases to trimming and J lost 0 bases, with 7 bases between them. This CDR3 comprises 14 residues. CDR3 protein: CAWSVTTSTDTQYF. The DNA for the CDR3 is TGTGCCTGGAGTGTAACGACTAGCACAGATACGCAGTATTTT.

This clonotype was seen a few times. The gene calls are TRBV19 and TRBJ2-7; 9 nucleotides agree with TRBD1. The CDR3 consists of 16 residues. V trimming: 6 bases; J trimming: 1 base; junction bases outside the gene matches: 10. The V gene's germline CDR1 is LNHDA and CDR2 SQIVND (reference sequence). The CDR3 sequence: CASSFGTGTGSYEQYF. The CDR3, as DNA: TGTGCCAGTAGCTTTGGCACCGGGACAGGGTCCTACGAGCAGTACTTC. The entire variable domain, with the rest obtained from reference TRBV19 and TRBJ2-7, is as follows: DGGITQSPKYLFRKEGQNVTLSCEQNLNHDAMYWYRQDPGQGLRLIYYSQIVNDFQKGDIAEGYSVSREKKESFPLTVTSAQKNPTAFYLCASSFGTGTGSYEQYFGPGTRLTVT.

V gene TRBV27 combines with J gene TRBJ1-1; D is perhaps TRBD1 (6 bases). This CDR3 region has 14 residues. Germline CDR1 is MNHEY and CDR2 is SMNVEV (reference sequence). Trimming took 1 base from V and 5 from J, leaving 11 bases between them. In DNA form, the CDR3 reads TGTGCCAGCAGTTTATTGGCCGACAGGACTGAAGCTTTCTTT. Its protein is CASSLLADRTEAFF.

This clonotype was seen ten or more times. The rearrangement uses TRBV24-1 and TRBJ2-2; possible D gene TRBD1, 6 bases. V was pared by 9 bases and J by 2 bases, with 24 bases between. The germline V gene encodes CDR1 KGHDR and CDR2 SFDVKD. This CDR3 region has 18 residues. This CDR3 reads CATSRYGNTGSNTGELFF. As DNA, the CDR3 is TGTGCCACCTCAAGATATGGAAACACAGGGTCTAACACCGGGGAGCTGTTTTTT.

V usage is TRBV7-9 and J usage is TRBJ2-7; TRBD1 matches at 7 bases. The CDR3 spans 17 residues. The V segment lost 5 bases and the J segment 4 bases; nucleotides outside the gene matches: 17. Germline values: CDR1 SEHNR, CDR2 FQNEAQ (reference sequence). CDR3 DNA sequence: TGTGCCAGCAGCCCCTCAATACAGGGGTGGGGAATATACGAGCAGTACTTC. Protein sequence: CASSPSIQGWGIYEQYF.